One and the same sample provided the 20 T cell receptor beta chains below, sequenced in a study of blood T cell repertoires in COVID-19. Libraries were prepared by immunoSEQ multiplex PCR; TCRdb keeps only in-frame clonotypes and omits some of them. The table records about 310,000 clones, roughly 90% of them present only once. Sequenced: PBMCs or T cells enriched from blood (not recorded which). The receptor source for this set is a woman between 40 and 50 years old who had recovered from COVID-19.

The chain employs TRBV21-1 and TRBJ2-7; the table's D call, TRBD2, has no DNA check behind it. TRBV21-1 is designated a pseudogene. CDR3 size: 20 residues. The CDR3 coding sequence is TGTGCCAGCAGCCCTGAGGTGACTAGCGGGACGACACCACCCCTCTACGAGCAGTACTTC. It codes for CASSPEVTSGTTPPLYEQYF.

The J gene is TRBJ2-2, the V gene TRBV2; perhaps TRBD2 as D (6 bases). V was trimmed by 7 bases and J by 1 base, leaving 16 bases between them. Germline V gene data show CDR1 as SNHLY and CDR2 as FYNNEI. The CDR3 consists of 16 residues. CDR3 in amino acids: CASTGLAGMNTGELFF. The CDR3 region has the DNA TGTGCCAGCACCGGGTTGGCGGGGATGAACACCGGGGAGCTGTTTTTT.

The chain recombines TRBV11-3 with TRBJ2-2; 8 bases match TRBD1. CDR1 SGHNT and CDR2 YENEEA come from the germline V gene. Trimming at V came to 2 bases and at J to 7 bases, leaving 6 bases not matched to a gene. There are 15 residues in the CDR3. The CDR3 DNA sequence: TGTGCCAGCAGCTTATTCAGGGGGCTGGTCGGGGAGCTGTTTTTT. Protein product: CASSLFRGLVGELFF.

The CDR3 loop is CASSPRDRPSNYGYTF. CDR3 nucleotide sequence: TGTGCCAGCAGCCCCAGGGACAGGCCCTCTAACTATGGCTACACCTTC. The V call is TRBV11-3, the J call TRBJ1-2; TRBD1 aligns across 8 bases. Germline V gene data show CDR1 as SGHNT and CDR2 as YENEEA. This CDR3 comprises 16 residues. Losses at the gene ends were 5 bases for V and 0 bases for J; bases not matched to a gene: 8.

This clone has a single count. The chain recombines TRBV29-1 with TRBJ1-4; D call uncertain. The CDR3 has 12 residues. Germline assignment: CDR1 SQVTM and CDR2 ANQGSEA. Trimming took off 6 bases at V and 8 bases at J, with 13 bases between the two ends. The CDR3 reads CSVRVEEEKLFF. The CDR3 DNA is TGCAGCGTAAGGGTGGAGGAAGAAAAACTGTTTTTT.

The chain couples TRBV29-1 to TRBJ1-1; TRBD1 might be the D (6 bases). CDR1 is SQVTM, CDR2 ANQGSEA, per germline. This CDR3 contains 16 residues. V was cut by 6 bases and J by 0 bases, with 20 bases left in between. Here the CDR3 DNA reads TGCAGCGTCGTGGGACATGCCCCTTCCTTGAACACTGAAGCTTTCTTT. Protein product: CSVVGHAPSLNTEAFF.

The chain has TRBV19 and TRBJ1-1; no clear D gene. Germline values: CDR1 LNHDA, CDR2 SQIVND (reference sequence). Trimming removed 3 bases at V and 4 bases at J, with 9 bases between. The CDR3 is 13 amino acids. In nucleotides, the CDR3 is TGTGCCAGTAGTATCTCCTACAGCACTGAAGCTTTCTTT. Translating it yields CASSISYSTEAFF.

This clone was detected only a few times. V usage is TRBV6-5 and J usage is TRBJ2-1; tentatively, D is TRBD1 (6 bases). The germline V gene encodes CDR1 MNHEY and CDR2 SVGAGI. The CDR3 is made up of 16 amino acids. Trimming cost V 4 bases and J 0 bases, with 13 bases left between them. The chain's CDR3 is CASSSAGTFSYNEQFF. CDR3 nucleotide sequence: TGTGCCAGCAGTTCCGCAGGGACATTCTCCTACAATGAGCAGTTCTTC.

The V gene is TRBV10-1, the J gene TRBJ2-7; 11 bases fit TRBD2. This CDR3 spans 14 amino acids. Germline CDR1 and CDR2: WNHNN and SYGVQD (reference sequence). J was trimmed by 0 bases and V by 9 bases; bases with no gene match: 4. The CDR3 sequence is CASSSGGSSYEQYF. The CDR3, as DNA: TGCGCCAGTTCTAGCGGGGGGAGCTCCTACGAGCAGTACTTC.

The chain recombines TRBV5-6 with TRBJ2-1, with 10 bases lining up with TRBD1. Germline V gene sequence: CDR1 SGHDT, CDR2 YYEEEE. The CDR3 totals 14 residues. Trimming took 9 bases from V and 9 from J; bases not matched to a gene: 12. The CDR3 reads CATWRDRGRGEQFF. CDR3 DNA sequence: TGTGCCACTTGGAGGGACAGGGGCCGGGGTGAGCAGTTCTTC.

The chain links TRBV7-2 to TRBJ1-2, with 11 bases fitting TRBD1. CDR3 size: 15 residues. Unmatched junction bases numbered 3, after V lost 2 bases and J lost 4 bases. CDR1 and CDR2 from the germline V gene are SGHTA and FQGNSA. The CDR3 region is CASSLSDRGLYGYTF. The CDR3 DNA reads as TGTGCCAGCAGCTTATCGGACAGGGGGCTCTATGGCTACACCTTC.

This chain joins TRBV5-1 and TRBJ1-4, with 8 bases fitting TRBD1. V shed 3 bases and J 4 bases; nucleotides not matched to a gene: 2. This CDR3 spans 14 amino acids. CDR1 is SGHRS, CDR2 YFSETQ, per germline. The DNA of the CDR3 is TGCGCCAGCAGCTCCGGACAGGGTAATGAAAAACTGTTTTTT. It encodes CASSSGQGNEKLFF.

The genes are TRBV12-3 or TRBV12-4 and TRBJ2-7; 7 nucleotides agree with TRBD2. Trimming cost V 8 bases and J 3 bases; bases outside gene matches: 1. The CDR3 runs to 11 residues. CDR3 residues: CASGGGYEQYF. CDR3 bases: TGTGCCAGCGGGGGGGGCTACGAGCAGTACTTC.

The table lists this clone with a count of one. The rearrangement uses TRBV5-4 and TRBJ2-3; 9 bases line up with TRBD1. The CDR3 runs 18 residues. The germline V gene encodes CDR1 SGHNT and CDR2 YYREEE (reference sequence). J lost 0 bases, V lost 4 bases, and 12 bases had no gene match. CDR3 nucleotide sequence: TGTGCCAGCAGCACTGGTCCACAGGGGGCTATCAGCACAGATACGCAGTATTTT. Its protein product is CASSTGPQGAISTDTQYF.

This sequence joins TRBV6-1 and TRBJ2-1; 10 bases map to TRBD2. CDR3 length: 16 residues. Looked up from germline, CDR1 is MNHNS and CDR2 is SASEGT. V was clipped by 4 bases and J by 6 bases; unmatched bases: 9. The CDR3 DNA is TGTGCCAGCAGTGCCCAGCGGGGGGGCCAGACCAATGAGCAGTTCTTC. It is translated as CASSAQRGGQTNEQFF.

The V call is TRBV18, the J call TRBJ2-3, with D uncertain. The CDR3 loop spans 14 amino acids. Trimming took 2 bases from V and 0 from J, leaving 6 bases between them. Germline CDR1 KGHSH, CDR2 LQKENI. Here the CDR3 reads CASSPVTSTDTQYF. CDR3 DNA sequence: TGTGCCAGCTCACCAGTTACTAGCACAGATACGCAGTATTTT.

The chain joins TRBV5-1 to TRBJ2-1; 8 bases agree with TRBD2. Per germline, CDR1 SGHRS and CDR2 YFSETQ. V shed 0 bases, J shed 1 base, and the junction held 9 bases outside the gene matches. The CDR3 covers 18 residues. Here the CDR3 DNA reads TGCGCCAGCAGCTTGGCCCGGGGGGGCTGGGGATCCTACAATGAGCAGTTCTTC. Translating gives CASSLARGGWGSYNEQFF.

This chain uses TRBV24-1 with TRBJ1-1, with TRBD1 identical over 7 bases. The ends lost 3 bases at V and 7 bases at J; junction bases unmatched: 7. From germline, CDR1 is KGHDR and CDR2 SFDVKD. This CDR3 contains 14 residues. CDR3 loop: CATSDTGTANEAFF. The CDR3 nucleotides are TGTGCCACCAGTGATACCGGGACAGCTAATGAAGCTTTCTTT.

Concerning this clone itself: The junction shows a germline mismatch at one end, possibly a read error. The V gene is TRBV6-5, the J gene TRBJ1-2, with TRBD1 matching 7 bases. The V gene's germline CDR1 is MNHEY and CDR2 SVGAGI. There are 12 residues in the CDR3. The CDR3 protein is CASNTPGTAIIF. The CDR3 DNA sequence: TGTGCCAGCAATACGCCCGGGACAGCGATCATCTTC.

J is TRBJ1-5 and V is TRBV5-1, with D perhaps TRBD1 (6 bases). CDR1 is SGHRS and CDR2 is YFSETQ in the germline V gene. Trimming took 5 bases from V and 3 from J, leaving 15 bases between them. This CDR3 is 15 amino acids long. CDR3 DNA sequence: TGCGCCAGCAGACGGACAGACGGGGACAATCAGCCCCAGCATTTT. Amino acid sequence: CASRRTDGDNQPQHF.